The next 20 T cell receptor beta chains were all read from a single sample in a study of blood T cell repertoires in COVID-19. The protocol was immunoSEQ multiplex PCR, while the TCRdb copy is restricted to in-frame clones and leaves out a portion. The sample shows around 210,000 clones, more than 70% of them seen only once. Source material: PBMCs or T cells enriched from blood (not recorded which). These receptors all stem from a woman aged 18-29 years who had recovered from COVID-19.

This chain connects TRBV6-6 to TRBJ1-2; tentative D call: TRBD1 (6 bases). The CDR3 has 12 residues. The germline gives CDR1 MNHNY, CDR2 SVGAGI (reference sequence). Trimming pared 8 bases from V and 7 bases from J, leaving 14 bases between. CDR3 coding DNA: TGTGCCAGCGAGGGGGGGGGCAGTGGCTACACCTTC. It translates to CASEGGGSGYTF.

The V and J genes are TRBV28 and TRBJ1-1; TRBD1 agrees at 9 bases. The CDR3 loop spans 15 amino acids. V dropped 5 bases and J dropped 5; count of bases not matched to a gene: 9. In germline, CDR1 is MDHEN, CDR2 SYDVKM. In DNA form, the CDR3 reads TGTGCCAGCAGTCTCATACAGGGGGCAGCGACTGAAGCTTTCTTT. This encodes CASSLIQGAATEAFF.

The rearrangement joins TRBV28 to TRBJ1-1; D is possibly TRBD1 (5 bases). The V end lost 2 bases, the J end lost 3 bases, and 13 bases lay between the germline ends. CDR3 length: 15 residues. Germline V gives CDR1 MDHEN, CDR2 SYDVKM. The CDR3 protein is CASSLRRGGDTEAFF. CDR3 coding DNA: TGTGCCAGCAGTTTACGCCGCGGGGGGGACACTGAAGCTTTCTTT.

V is TRBV7-9 and J is TRBJ1-3, with D perhaps TRBD1 (6 bases). V was cut by 0 bases and J by 1 base, with 7 bases left in between. Germline V lookup: CDR1 SEHNR, CDR2 FQNEAQ (reference sequence). The CDR3 loop spans 15 amino acids. CDR3 nucleotide sequence: TGTGCCAGCAGCTTAGCCGGGACATCTGGAAACACCATATATTTT. Translation gives CASSLAGTSGNTIYF. The complete variable domain, with remaining parts taken from reference TRBV7-9 and TRBJ1-3, reads DTGVSQNPRHKITKRGQNVTFRCDPISEHNRLYWYRQTLGQGPEFLTYFQNEAQLEKSRLLSDRFSAERPKGSFSTLEIQRTEQGDSAMYLCASSLAGTSGNTIYFGEGSWLTVV.

V gene TRBV3-1 (or the pseudogene TRBV3-2) combines with J gene TRBJ2-7; no clear D gene. The germline CDR1 and CDR2 sequences are LGHDT and YNNKEL (reference sequence). The V gene lost 4 bases and the J gene lost 1 base, with 14 bases spanning the gap. CDR3 length: 15 amino acids. The CDR3 region is CASSPGWSLSYEQYF. CDR3 bases: TGTGCCAGCAGCCCCGGGTGGAGTTTGTCCTACGAGCAGTACTTC.

The CDR3 here is CASSRGLEAFF. The CDR3 DNA is TGTGCCAGCAGCCGAGGATTAGAAGCTTTCTTT. The chain employs TRBV5-4 and TRBJ1-1; the D is unclear. There are 11 residues in the CDR3. Germline V lookup: CDR1 SGHNT, CDR2 YYREEE (reference sequence). Trimming removed 4 bases at V and 8 bases at J, with 9 bases between.

The chain couples TRBV6-5 to TRBJ2-2, with D maybe TRBD1 (6 bases). Germline lookup yields CDR1 MNHEY and CDR2 SVGAGI. V was pared by 0 bases and J by 0 bases, with 8 bases between. The CDR3 is 16 amino acids. DNA for the CDR3: TGTGCCAGCAGTTACTCGACAGGATCGAACACCGGGGAGCTGTTTTTT. Amino acid sequence: CASSYSTGSNTGELFF.

The gene calls are TRBV19 and TRBJ2-3; TRBD1 aligns across 8 bases. With 5 bases clipped from V and 2 bases from J, the junction kept 6 bases outside the gene matches. The germline CDR1 and CDR2 sequences are LNHDA and SQIVND (reference sequence). CDR3 length equals 15 residues. The CDR3 sequence: CASSLGQGFTDTQYF. CDR3 DNA: TGTGCCAGTAGTCTAGGACAGGGCTTCACAGATACGCAGTATTTT.

The rearrangement uses TRBV19 and TRBJ1-1, with D unclear. This CDR3 region has 13 residues. Trimming took 4 bases from V and 3 from J, leaving 9 bases between them. Germline CDR1 LNHDA, CDR2 SQIVND (reference sequence). The chain's CDR3 is CASSSRIDTEAFF. The DNA for the CDR3 is TGTGCCAGTAGTAGCCGAATAGACACTGAAGCTTTCTTT.

The chain is built from TRBV12-3 or TRBV12-4 and TRBJ1-6; D ambiguous. Trimming removed 6 bases at V and 8 bases at J, with 8 bases between. This CDR3 contains 12 residues. In DNA, the CDR3 is TGTGCCAGCAGCCCCGTTTATTCACCCCTCCACTTT. Protein: CASSPVYSPLHF.

The chain joins TRBV5-6 to TRBJ1-2; TRBD1 agrees at 9 bases. The germline V gene has CDR1 SGHDT and CDR2 YYEEEE. Losses at the gene ends were 2 bases for V and 5 bases for J; bases not matched to a gene: 7. This CDR3 comprises 15 residues. The CDR3 reads CASSLRDRVWYGYTF. The CDR3, as DNA: TGTGCCAGCAGCTTACGGGACAGGGTCTGGTATGGCTACACCTTC.

The V call is TRBV13, the J call TRBJ2-3; 11 bases match TRBD2. Germline V CDR1 and CDR2: PRHDT, FYEKMQ (reference sequence). The CDR3 is 16 amino acids. Germline trimming cut 3 bases from V and 2 bases from J; bases unmatched to any gene: 4. CDR3 protein: CASSFLSGGATDTQYF. CDR3 in DNA: TGTGCCAGCAGCTTTCTTAGCGGGGGGGCCACAGATACGCAGTATTTT. The full variable domain, completed using reference TRBV13 and TRBJ2-3, is AAGVIQSPRHLIKEKRETATLKCYPIPRHDTVYWYQQGPGQDPQFLISFYEKMQSDKGSIPDRFSAQQFSDYHSELNMSSLELGDSALYFCASSFLSGGATDTQYFGPGTRLTVL.

The chain carries TRBV11-2 and TRBJ1-1; D is perhaps TRBD1 (5 bases). The CDR3 spans 15 residues. The ends were cut back, 3 bases at V and 5 bases at J, with 16 bases in the middle. Germline V gene sequence: CDR1 SGHAT, CDR2 FQNNGV. In nucleotides, the CDR3 is TGTGCCAGCAGCTTGGCTAGGCAGGGTAATACTGAAGCTTTCTTT. Its translation is CASSLARQGNTEAFF.

V and J are TRBV12-5 and TRBJ2-7, with 8 positions matching TRBD1. The V segment lost 6 bases and the J segment 3 bases; nucleotides outside the gene matches: 4. CDR1 LGHNT and CDR2 FRNRAP come from the germline V gene. This CDR3 region has 13 residues. The CDR3 here is CASGTGTGYEQYF. The CDR3 DNA reads as TGTGCTAGTGGAACAGGGACAGGCTACGAGCAGTACTTC. Looking up the rest from reference TRBV12-5 and TRBJ2-7 gives the full variable domain: DARVTQTPRHKVTEMGQEVTMRCQPILGHNTVFWYRQTMMQGLELLAYFRNRAPLDDSGMPKDRFSAEMPDATLATLKIQPSEPRDSAVYFCASGTGTGYEQYFGPGTRLTVT.

CDR3 amino acids: CASSRQSLVEQFF. The CDR3 bases are TGTGCCAGCAGCAGACAGTCGCTGGTGGAGCAGTTCTTC. The chain uses TRBV6-6 and TRBJ2-1; D may be TRBD1 (5 bases). The ends were cut back, 6 bases at V and 10 bases at J, with 16 bases in the middle. The CDR3 length is 13 residues. Germline V gene data show CDR1 as MNHNY and CDR2 as SVGAGI (reference sequence).

The chain has TRBV28 and TRBJ2-1; tentatively, D is TRBD1 (5 bases). The CDR3 sequence is 15 residues long. V lost 10 bases, J lost 4 bases, and 20 bases lay in between. The V gene's germline CDR1 is MDHEN and CDR2 SYDVKM. The CDR3 reads CATRVGQGVYNEQFF. Written as DNA, the CDR3 is TGTGCCACTAGGGTCGGGCAGGGCGTTTACAATGAGCAGTTCTTC.

This clone appeared a single time. The chain couples TRBV5-1 to TRBJ2-1; the D gene is possibly TRBD2 (5 bases). Trimming took 0 bases from V and 4 from J, leaving 14 bases between them. This CDR3 has 16 amino acids. The V gene's germline CDR1 is SGHRS and CDR2 YFSETQ. The chain's CDR3 is CASSLAGRSQYNEQFF. Here the CDR3 DNA reads TGCGCCAGCAGCTTGGCGGGGAGATCGCAGTACAATGAGCAGTTCTTC. The entire variable domain, with the rest obtained from reference TRBV5-1 and TRBJ2-1, is as follows: KAGVTQTPRYLIKTRGQQVTLSCSPISGHRSVSWYQQTPGQGLQFLFEYFSETQRNKGNFPGRFSGRQFSNSRSEMNVSTLELGDSALYLCASSLAGRSQYNEQFFGPGTRLTVL.

The chain has TRBV7-8 and TRBJ1-1, with D possibly matching TRBD1 (5 bases). V was trimmed by 3 bases and J by 4 bases, leaving 9 bases between them. This CDR3 spans 13 amino acids. Germline loops: CDR1 SGHVS, CDR2 FQNEAQ. CDR3 loop: CASSFGGGTEAFF. The CDR3 DNA follows: TGTGCCAGCAGCTTCGGGGGTGGCACTGAAGCTTTCTTT. The whole variable domain, remainder taken from reference TRBV7-8 and TRBJ1-1, is GAGVSQSPRYKVAKRGQDVALRCDPISGHVSLFWYQQALGQGPEFLTYFQNEAQLDKSGLPSDRFFAERPEGSVSTLKIQRTQQEDSAVYLCASSFGGGTEAFFGQGTRLTVV.

The chain links TRBV5-6 to TRBJ2-3, with TRBD2 identical over 9 bases. CDR3 length: 15 residues. Trimming at V came to 6 bases and at J to 2 bases, leaving 7 bases not matched to a gene. Germline CDR1 is SGHDT and CDR2 is YYEEEE. CDR3 in DNA: TGTGCCAGCACTCCCCGCGGGGGGGCCACAGATACGCAGTATTTT. Translating gives CASTPRGGATDTQYF.

The CDR3 is CASRGEGGQGTYNEQFF. The CDR3 DNA reads as TGTGCCAGCAGGGGGGAAGGGGGACAGGGAACCTACAATGAGCAGTTCTTC. The chain employs TRBV27 and TRBJ2-1, with 9 bases identical to TRBD1. The CDR3 length is 17 residues. Germline V lookup: CDR1 MNHEY, CDR2 SMNVEV (reference sequence). The V segment lost 6 bases and the J segment 2 bases; nucleotides outside the gene matches: 11.